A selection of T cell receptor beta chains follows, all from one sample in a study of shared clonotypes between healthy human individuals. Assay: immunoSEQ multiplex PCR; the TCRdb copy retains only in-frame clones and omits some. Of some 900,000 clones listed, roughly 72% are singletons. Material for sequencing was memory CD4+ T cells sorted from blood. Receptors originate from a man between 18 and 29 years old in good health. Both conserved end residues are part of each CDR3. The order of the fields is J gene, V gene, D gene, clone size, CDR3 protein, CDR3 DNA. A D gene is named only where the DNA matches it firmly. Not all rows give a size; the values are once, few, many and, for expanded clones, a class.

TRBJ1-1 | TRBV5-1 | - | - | CASSLRSRGANTEAFF | TGCGCCAGCAGCTTGAGGTCAAGGGGGGCGAACACTGAAGCTTTCTTT
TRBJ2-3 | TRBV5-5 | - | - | CASSFTGSSTDTQYF | TGTGCCAGCAGCTTCACAGGGTCTAGCACAGATACGCAGTATTTT
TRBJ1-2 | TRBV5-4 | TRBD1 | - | CASSSPGQGSNYGYTF | TGTGCCAGCAGCTCTCCGGGACAGGGATCTAACTATGGCTACACCTTC
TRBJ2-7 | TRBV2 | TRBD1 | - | CASSDRQGEGPYEQYF | TGTGCCAGCAGTGACCGACAGGGAGAGGGCCCCTACGAGCAGTACTTC
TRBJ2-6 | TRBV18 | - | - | CASSRPSGSSGANVLTF | TGTGCCAGCTCACGTCCCAGCGGAAGCTCTGGGGCCAACGTCCTGACTTTC
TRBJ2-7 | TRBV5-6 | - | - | CASSYDRFSSYEQYF | TGTGCCAGCAGCTACGACAGATTTAGCTCCTACGAGCAGTACTTC
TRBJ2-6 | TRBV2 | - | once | CASSPQGSGANVLTF | TGTGCCAGCAGCCCACAGGGCTCTGGGGCCAACGTCCTGACTTTC
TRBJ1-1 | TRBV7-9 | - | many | CASSLRLEAFF | TGTGCCAGCAGCTTAAGGCTGGAAGCTTTCTTT
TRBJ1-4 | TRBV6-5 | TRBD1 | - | CASRPDRGNEKLFF | TGTGCCAGCAGACCTGACAGGGGAAATGAAAAACTGTTTTTT
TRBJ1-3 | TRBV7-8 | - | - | CASRVRGSGNTIYF | TGTGCCAGCAGGGTCCGGGGCTCTGGAAACACCATATATTTT
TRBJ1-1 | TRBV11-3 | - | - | CASSSYGNTEAFF | TGTGCCAGCAGCTCTTACGGGAACACTGAAGCTTTCTTT
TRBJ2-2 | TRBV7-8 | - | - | CASTPLTWELFF | TGTGCCAGCACCCCCTTGACATGGGAGCTGTTTTTT
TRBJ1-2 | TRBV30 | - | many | CAWSLEGTYGYTF | TGTGCCTGGAGCCTTGAGGGGACCTATGGCTACACCTTC
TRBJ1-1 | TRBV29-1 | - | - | CSVATVAGVQAFF | TGCAGCGTTGCCACAGTGGCAGGGGTACAAGCTTTCTTT
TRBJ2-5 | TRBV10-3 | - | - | CAISEASRGETQYF | TGTGCCATCAGTGAGGCTAGCCGGGGTGAGACCCAGTACTTC
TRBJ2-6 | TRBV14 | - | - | CASSPRSGGHLSGANVLTF | TGTGCCAGCAGCCCAAGATCTGGGGGACACTTATCTGGGGCCAACGTCCTGACTTTC
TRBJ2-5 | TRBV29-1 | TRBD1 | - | CSTGQGLGKTQYF | TGCAGCACCGGACAGGGGTTGGGGAAGACCCAGTACTTC
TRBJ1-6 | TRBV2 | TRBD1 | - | CASTPGTVNSPLHF | TGTGCCAGCACCCCCGGGACAGTTAATTCACCCCTCCACTTT
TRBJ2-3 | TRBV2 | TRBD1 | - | CASTGTVRTDTQYF | TGTGCCAGCACCGGGACAGTAAGGACAGATACGCAGTATTTT
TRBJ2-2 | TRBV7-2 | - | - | CASSSDGGNTGELFF | TGTGCCAGCAGCTCGGACGGAGGGAACACCGGGGAGCTGTTTTTT
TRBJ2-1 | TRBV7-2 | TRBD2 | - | CASSLMTSGMANEQFF | TGTGCCAGCAGCTTAATGACTAGCGGGATGGCTAATGAGCAGTTCTTC
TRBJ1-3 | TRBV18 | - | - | CASSPQTRNTIYF | TGTGCCAGCTCACCACAGACCAGAAACACCATATATTTT
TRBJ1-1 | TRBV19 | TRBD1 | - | CASSQGTGRMNTEAFF | TGTGCCAGTAGTCAAGGGACAGGTCGCATGAACACTGAAGCTTTCTTT
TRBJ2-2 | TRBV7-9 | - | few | CAGLGPSNTGELFF | TGTGCCGGACTTGGACCAAGCAACACCGGGGAGCTGTTTTTT
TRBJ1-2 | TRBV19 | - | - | CASRRTGYDYGYTF | TGTGCCAGTAGACGAACAGGGTATGACTATGGCTACACCTTC
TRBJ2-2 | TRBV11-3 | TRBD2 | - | CASSSGLAGGLTGELFF | TGTGCCAGCAGCTCGGGACTAGCGGGAGGGCTCACCGGGGAGCTGTTTTTT
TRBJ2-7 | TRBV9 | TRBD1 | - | CASSVGQGTYEQYF | TGTGCCAGCAGCGTAGGACAGGGGACCTACGAGCAGTACTTC
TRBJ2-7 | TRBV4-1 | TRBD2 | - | CASSQSGAYEQYF | TGCGCCAGCAGCCAAAGCGGGGCCTACGAGCAGTACTTC
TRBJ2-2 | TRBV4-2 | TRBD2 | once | CASSQDARGGNTGELFF | TGTGCCAGCAGCCAAGATGCGCGGGGGGGCAACACCGGGGAGCTGTTTTTT
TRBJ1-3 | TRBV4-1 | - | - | CASSRNRDGNTIYF | TGCGCCAGCAGCCGTAACAGGGATGGAAACACCATATATTTT
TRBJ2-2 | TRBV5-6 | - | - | CASNLGIGAAGELFF | TGTGCCAGCAACCTTGGGATAGGGGCCGCCGGGGAGCTGTTTTTT
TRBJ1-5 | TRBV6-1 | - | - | CAISDGYQPQHF | TGTGCCATCAGTGACGGGTATCAGCCCCAGCATTTT
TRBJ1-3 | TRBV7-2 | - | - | CASRKAAARNTIYF | TGTGCCAGCAGGAAGGCGGCAGCGAGAAACACCATATATTTT
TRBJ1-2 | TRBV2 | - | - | CASSEEPGLGYTF | TGTGCCAGCAGTGAAGAACCAGGGCTTGGCTACACCTTC
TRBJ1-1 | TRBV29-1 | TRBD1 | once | CSGRQGNTEAFF | TGCAGCGGAAGACAGGGGAACACTGAAGCTTTCTTT
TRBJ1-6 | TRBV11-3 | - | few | CASSLVTKTANSPLHF | TGTGCCAGCAGCTTAGTTACTAAGACAGCTAATTCACCCCTCCACTTT
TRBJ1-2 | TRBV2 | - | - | CASRGQLGYTF | TGTGCCAGCAGAGGGCAGCTTGGCTACACCTTC
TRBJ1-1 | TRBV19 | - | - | CASKEAGLNGAFF | TGTGCCAGTAAGGAGGCCGGTCTAAATGGAGCTTTCTTT
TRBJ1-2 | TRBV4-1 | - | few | CASSQGAVNNYGYTF | TGCGCCAGCAGCCAGGGCGCTGTGAATAACTATGGCTACACCTTC
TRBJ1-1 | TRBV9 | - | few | CASSVGTARNTEAFF | TGTGCCAGCAGCGTAGGAACGGCCCGGAACACTGAAGCTTTCTTT
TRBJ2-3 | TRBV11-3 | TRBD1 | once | CASSSWTGREADTQYF | TGTGCCAGCAGCTCGTGGACAGGGCGGGAAGCAGATACGCAGTATTTT
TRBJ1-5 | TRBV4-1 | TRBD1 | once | CASSQLIGGGQPQHF | TGCGCCAGCAGCCAATTAATAGGGGGCGGGCAGCCCCAGCATTTT
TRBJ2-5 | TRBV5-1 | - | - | CASSPPTIQETQYF | TGCGCCAGCAGCCCGCCGACTATCCAAGAGACCCAGTACTTC
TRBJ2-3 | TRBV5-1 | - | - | CASSPGIGSTDTQYF | TGCGCCAGCAGTCCAGGGATCGGCAGCACAGATACGCAGTATTTT
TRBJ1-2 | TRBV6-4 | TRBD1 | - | CASSETGARYGYTF | TGTGCCAGCAGCGAAACAGGGGCACGCTATGGCTACACCTTC
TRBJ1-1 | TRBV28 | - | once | CASSLWGNTEAFF | TGTGCCAGCAGTTTATGGGGGAACACTGAAGCTTTCTTT
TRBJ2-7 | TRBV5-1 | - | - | CASSLAGSDEQYF | TGCGCCAGCAGCTTGGCCGGGTCGGACGAGCAGTACTTC